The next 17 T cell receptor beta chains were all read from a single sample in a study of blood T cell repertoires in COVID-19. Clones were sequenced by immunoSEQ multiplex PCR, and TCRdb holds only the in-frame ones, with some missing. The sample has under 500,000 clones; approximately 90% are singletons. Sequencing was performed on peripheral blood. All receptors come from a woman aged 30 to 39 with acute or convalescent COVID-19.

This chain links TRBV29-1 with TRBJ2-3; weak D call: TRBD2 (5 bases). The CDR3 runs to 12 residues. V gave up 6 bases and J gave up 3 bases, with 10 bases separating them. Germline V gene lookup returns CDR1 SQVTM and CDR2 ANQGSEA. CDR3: CSVDSGTDTQYF. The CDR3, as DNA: TGCAGCGTGGATTCGGGGACAGATACGCAGTATTTT.

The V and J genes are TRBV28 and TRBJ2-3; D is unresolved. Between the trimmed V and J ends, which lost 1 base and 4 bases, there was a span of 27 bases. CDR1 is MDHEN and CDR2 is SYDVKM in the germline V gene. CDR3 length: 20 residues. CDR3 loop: CASSLFLVRVGRSPPDTQYF. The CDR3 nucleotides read TGTGCCAGCAGTTTATTTCTTGTAAGAGTCGGTAGATCCCCTCCAGATACGCAGTATTTT.

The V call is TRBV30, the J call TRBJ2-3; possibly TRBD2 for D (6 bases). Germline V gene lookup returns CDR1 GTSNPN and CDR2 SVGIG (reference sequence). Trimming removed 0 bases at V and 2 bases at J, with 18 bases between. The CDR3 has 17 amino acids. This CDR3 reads CAWSVPSTSWFTDTQYF. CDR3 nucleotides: TGTGCCTGGAGTGTACCGTCTACTAGCTGGTTCACAGATACGCAGTATTTT.

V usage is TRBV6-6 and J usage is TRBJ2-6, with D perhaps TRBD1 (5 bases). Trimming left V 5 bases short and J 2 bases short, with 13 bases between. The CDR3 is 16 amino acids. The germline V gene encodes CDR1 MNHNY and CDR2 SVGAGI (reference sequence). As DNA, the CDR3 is TGTGCCAGCAGTCCCTCAGGGATAACTGGGGCCAACGTCCTGACTTTC. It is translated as CASSPSGITGANVLTF.

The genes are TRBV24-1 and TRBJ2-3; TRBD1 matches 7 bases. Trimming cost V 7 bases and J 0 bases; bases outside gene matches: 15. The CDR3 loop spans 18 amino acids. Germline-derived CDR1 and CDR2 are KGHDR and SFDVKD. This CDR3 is CATSPPSGTDFSTDTQYF. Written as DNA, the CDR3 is TGTGCCACCAGCCCCCCTTCCGGGACAGATTTTAGCACAGATACGCAGTATTTT.

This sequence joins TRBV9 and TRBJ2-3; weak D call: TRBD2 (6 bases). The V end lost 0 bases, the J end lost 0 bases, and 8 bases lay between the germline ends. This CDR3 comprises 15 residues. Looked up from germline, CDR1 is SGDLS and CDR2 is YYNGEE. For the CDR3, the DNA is TGTGCCAGCAGCGTAGCGGGGGATAGCACAGATACGCAGTATTTT. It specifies CASSVAGDSTDTQYF. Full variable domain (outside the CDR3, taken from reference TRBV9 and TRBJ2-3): DSGVTQTPKHLITATGQRVTLRCSPRSGDLSVYWYQQSLDQGLQFLIQYYNGEERAKGNILERFSAQQFPDLHSELNLSSLELGDSALYFCASSVAGDSTDTQYFGPGTRLTVL.

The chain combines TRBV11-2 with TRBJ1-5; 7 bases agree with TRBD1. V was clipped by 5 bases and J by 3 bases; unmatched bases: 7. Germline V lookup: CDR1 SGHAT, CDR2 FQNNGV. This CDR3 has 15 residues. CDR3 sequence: CASSPMTGNNQPQHF. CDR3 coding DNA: TGTGCCAGCAGCCCCATGACAGGGAACAATCAGCCCCAGCATTTT. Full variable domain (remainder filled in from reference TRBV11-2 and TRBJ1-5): EAGVAQSPRYKIIEKRQSVAFWCNPISGHATLYWYQQILGQGPKLLIQFQNNGVVDDSQLPKDRFSAERLKGVDSTLKIQPAKLEDSAVYLCASSPMTGNNQPQHFGDGTRLSIL.

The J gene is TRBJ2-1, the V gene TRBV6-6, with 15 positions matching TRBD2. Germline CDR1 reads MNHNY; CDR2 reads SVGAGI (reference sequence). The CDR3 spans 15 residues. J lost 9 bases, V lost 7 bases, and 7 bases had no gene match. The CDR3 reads CASIRTSGGVSEQFF. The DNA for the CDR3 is TGTGCCAGCATAAGGACTAGCGGGGGGGTTAGTGAGCAGTTCTTC.

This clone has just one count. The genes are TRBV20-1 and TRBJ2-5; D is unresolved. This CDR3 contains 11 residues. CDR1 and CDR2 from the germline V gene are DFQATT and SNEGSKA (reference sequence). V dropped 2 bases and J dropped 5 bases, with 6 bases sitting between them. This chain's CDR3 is CSARPEETQYF. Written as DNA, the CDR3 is TGCAGTGCTAGACCTGAGGAGACCCAGTACTTC.

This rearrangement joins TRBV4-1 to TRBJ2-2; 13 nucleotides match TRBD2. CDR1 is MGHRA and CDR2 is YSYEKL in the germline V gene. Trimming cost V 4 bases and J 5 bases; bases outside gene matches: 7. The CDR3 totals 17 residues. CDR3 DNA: TGCGCCAGCAGCCCGTCACTAGCGGGGGGGCCTACCGGGGAGCTGTTTTTT. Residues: CASSPSLAGGPTGELFF.

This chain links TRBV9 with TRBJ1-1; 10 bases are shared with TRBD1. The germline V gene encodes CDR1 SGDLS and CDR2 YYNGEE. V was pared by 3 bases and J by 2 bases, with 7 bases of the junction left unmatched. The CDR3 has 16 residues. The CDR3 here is CASSANRDRGNTEAFF. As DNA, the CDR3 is TGTGCCAGCAGCGCAAACCGGGACAGGGGAAACACTGAAGCTTTCTTT.

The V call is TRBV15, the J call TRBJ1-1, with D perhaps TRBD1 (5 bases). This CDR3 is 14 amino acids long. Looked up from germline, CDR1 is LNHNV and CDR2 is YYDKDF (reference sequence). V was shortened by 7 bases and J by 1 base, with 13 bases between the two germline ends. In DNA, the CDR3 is TGTGCCACCACGCAGAACGACAGGAACACTGAAGCTTTCTTT. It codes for CATTQNDRNTEAFF.

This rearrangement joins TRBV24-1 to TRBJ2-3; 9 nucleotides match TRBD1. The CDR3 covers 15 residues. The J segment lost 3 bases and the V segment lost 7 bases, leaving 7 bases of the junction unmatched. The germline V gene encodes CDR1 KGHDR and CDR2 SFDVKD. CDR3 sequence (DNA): TGTGCCACCAGGAGAGGGACAGGGAGAACAGATACGCAGTATTTT. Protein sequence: CATRRGTGRTDTQYF.

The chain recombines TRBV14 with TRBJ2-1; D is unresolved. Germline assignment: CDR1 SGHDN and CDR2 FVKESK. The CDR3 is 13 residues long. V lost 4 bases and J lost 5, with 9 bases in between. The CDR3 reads CASSRSINNEQFF. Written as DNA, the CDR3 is TGTGCCAGCAGCCGCTCTATAAACAATGAGCAGTTCTTC.

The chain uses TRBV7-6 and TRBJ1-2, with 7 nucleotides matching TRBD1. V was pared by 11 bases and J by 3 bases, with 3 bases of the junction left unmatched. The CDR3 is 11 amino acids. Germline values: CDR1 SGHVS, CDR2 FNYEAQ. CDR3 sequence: CAGGQDYGYTF. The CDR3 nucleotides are TGTGCCGGAGGACAGGACTATGGCTACACCTTC.

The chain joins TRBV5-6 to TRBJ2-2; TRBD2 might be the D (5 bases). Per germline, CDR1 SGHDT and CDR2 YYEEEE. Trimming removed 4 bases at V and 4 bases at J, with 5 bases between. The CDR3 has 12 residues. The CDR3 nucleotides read TGTGCCAGCAGCGAGGGCACCGGGGAGCTGTTTTTT. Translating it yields CASSEGTGELFF.

The CDR3 is CASSFEAGELFF. The CDR3 DNA follows: TGTGCCAGCAGTTTTGAGGCCGGGGAGCTGTTTTTT. The gene calls are TRBV28 and TRBJ2-2; D remains ambiguous. The CDR3 totals 12 residues. V shed 3 bases and J shed 6 bases, with 5 bases lying between them. Germline V gives CDR1 MDHEN, CDR2 SYDVKM.